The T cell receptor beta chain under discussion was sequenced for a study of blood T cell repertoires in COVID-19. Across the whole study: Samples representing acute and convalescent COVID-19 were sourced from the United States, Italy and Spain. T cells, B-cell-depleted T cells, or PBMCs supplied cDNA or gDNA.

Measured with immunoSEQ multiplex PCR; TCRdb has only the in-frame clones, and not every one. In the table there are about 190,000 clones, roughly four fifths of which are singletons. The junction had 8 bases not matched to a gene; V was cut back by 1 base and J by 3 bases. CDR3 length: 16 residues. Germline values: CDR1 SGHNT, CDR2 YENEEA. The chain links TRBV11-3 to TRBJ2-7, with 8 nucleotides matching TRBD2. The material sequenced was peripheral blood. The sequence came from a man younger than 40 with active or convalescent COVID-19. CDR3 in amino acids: CASSLGLTSANYEQYF. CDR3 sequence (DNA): TGTGCCAGCAGCTTAGGGCTGACTAGCGCAAACTACGAGCAGTACTTC.